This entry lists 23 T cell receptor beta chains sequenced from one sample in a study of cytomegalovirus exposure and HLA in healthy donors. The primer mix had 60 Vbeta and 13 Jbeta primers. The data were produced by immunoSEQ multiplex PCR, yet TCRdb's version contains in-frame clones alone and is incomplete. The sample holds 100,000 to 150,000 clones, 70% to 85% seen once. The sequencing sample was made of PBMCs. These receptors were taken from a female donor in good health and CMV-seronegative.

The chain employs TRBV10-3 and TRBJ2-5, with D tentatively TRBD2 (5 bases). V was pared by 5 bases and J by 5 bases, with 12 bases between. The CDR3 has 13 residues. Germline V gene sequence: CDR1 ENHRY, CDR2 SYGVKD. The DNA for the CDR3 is TGTGCCATCAGTCGAGGGCCGGGGGAGACCCAGTACTTC. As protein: CAISRGPGETQYF.

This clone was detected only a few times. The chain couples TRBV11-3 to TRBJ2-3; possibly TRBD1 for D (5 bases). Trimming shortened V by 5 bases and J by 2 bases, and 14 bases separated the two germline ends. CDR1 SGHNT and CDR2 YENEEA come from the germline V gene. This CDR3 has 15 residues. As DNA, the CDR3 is TGTGCCAGCAGCCCTAGGGGCTGGCCCACAGATACGCAGTATTTT. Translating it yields CASSPRGWPTDTQYF. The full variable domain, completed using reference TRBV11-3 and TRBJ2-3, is EAGVVQSPRYKIIEKKQPVAFWCNPISGHNTLYWYLQNLGQGPELLIRYENEEAVDDSQLPKDRFSAERLKGVDSTLKIQPAELGDSAVYLCASSPRGWPTDTQYFGPGTRLTVL.

CDR3 protein: CASIERTYNEQFF. In DNA form, the CDR3 reads TGTGCCAGCATAGAGCGTACCTACAATGAGCAGTTCTTC. The gene calls are TRBV28 and TRBJ2-1; no clear D. The length of the CDR3 is 13 residues. Germline CDR1 MDHEN, CDR2 SYDVKM. Between the trimmed V and J ends, which lost 7 bases and 2 bases, there was a span of 9 bases.

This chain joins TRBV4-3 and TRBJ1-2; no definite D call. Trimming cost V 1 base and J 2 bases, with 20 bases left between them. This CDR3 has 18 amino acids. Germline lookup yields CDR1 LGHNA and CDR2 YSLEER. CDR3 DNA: TGCGCCAGCAGCCAAGGTTGGACTCCTACAGCTACAAACTATGGCTACACCTTC. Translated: CASSQGWTPTATNYGYTF.

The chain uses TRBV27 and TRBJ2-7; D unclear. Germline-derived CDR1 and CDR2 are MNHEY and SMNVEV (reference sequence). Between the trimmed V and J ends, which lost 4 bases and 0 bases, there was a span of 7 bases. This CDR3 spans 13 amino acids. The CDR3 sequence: CASSYDSSYEQYF. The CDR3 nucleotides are TGTGCCAGCAGTTACGATAGCTCCTACGAGCAGTACTTC.

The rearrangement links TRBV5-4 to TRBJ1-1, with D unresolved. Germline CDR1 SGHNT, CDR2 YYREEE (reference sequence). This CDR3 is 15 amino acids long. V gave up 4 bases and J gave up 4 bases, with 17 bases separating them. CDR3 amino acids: CASSTLLGRGTEAFF. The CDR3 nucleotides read TGTGCCAGCAGCACACTCCTAGGTCGTGGCACTGAAGCTTTCTTT.

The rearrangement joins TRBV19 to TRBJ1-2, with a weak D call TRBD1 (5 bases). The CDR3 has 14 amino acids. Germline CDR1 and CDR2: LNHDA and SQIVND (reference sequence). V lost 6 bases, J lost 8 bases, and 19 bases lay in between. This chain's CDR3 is CASSAGPGVGGYTF. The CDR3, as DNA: TGTGCCAGTAGCGCAGGGCCGGGGGTAGGCGGCTACACCTTC.

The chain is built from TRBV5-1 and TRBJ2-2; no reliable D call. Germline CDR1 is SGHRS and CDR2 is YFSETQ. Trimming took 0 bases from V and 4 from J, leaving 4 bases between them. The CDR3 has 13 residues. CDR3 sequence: CASSLVSTGELFF. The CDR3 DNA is TGCGCCAGCAGCTTGGTGAGCACCGGGGAGCTGTTTTTT.

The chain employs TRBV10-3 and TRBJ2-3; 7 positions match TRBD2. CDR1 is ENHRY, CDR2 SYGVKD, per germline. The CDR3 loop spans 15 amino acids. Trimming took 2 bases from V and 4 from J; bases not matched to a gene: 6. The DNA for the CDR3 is TGTGCCATCAGTGAGGCTCGTACTAGCGCAGATACGCAGTATTTT. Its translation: CAISEARTSADTQYF.

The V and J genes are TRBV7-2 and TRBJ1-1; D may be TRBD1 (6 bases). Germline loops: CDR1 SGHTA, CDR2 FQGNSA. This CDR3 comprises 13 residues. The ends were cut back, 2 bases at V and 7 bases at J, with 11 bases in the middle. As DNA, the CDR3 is TGTGCCAGCAGCTTAAATGCAGGGGATGAAGCTTTCTTT. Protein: CASSLNAGDEAFF.

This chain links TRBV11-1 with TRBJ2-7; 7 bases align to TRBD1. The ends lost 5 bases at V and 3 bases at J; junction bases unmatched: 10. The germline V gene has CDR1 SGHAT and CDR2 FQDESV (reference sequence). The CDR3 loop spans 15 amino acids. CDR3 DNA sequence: TGTGCCAGCAGCGCCAGACAGGGTACTTTCTACGAGCAGTACTTC. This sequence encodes CASSARQGTFYEQYF.

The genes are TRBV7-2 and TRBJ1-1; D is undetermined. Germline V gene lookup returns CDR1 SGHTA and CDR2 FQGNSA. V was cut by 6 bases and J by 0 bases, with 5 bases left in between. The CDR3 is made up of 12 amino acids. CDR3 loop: CASSLMNTEAFF. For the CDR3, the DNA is TGTGCCAGCAGTCTAATGAACACTGAAGCTTTCTTT. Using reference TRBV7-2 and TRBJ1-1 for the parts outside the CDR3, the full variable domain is GAGVSQSPSNKVTEKGKDVELRCDPISGHTALYWYRQSLGQGLEFLIYFQGNSAPDKSGLPSDRFSAERTGGSVSTLTIQRTQQEDSAVYLCASSLMNTEAFFGQGTRLTVV.

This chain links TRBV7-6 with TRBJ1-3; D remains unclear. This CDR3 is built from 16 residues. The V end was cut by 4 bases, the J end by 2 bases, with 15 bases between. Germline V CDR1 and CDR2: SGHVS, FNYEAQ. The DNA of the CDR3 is TGTGCCAGCAGCTCATCCGCCGGAGGGACTGGAAACACCATATATTTT. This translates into CASSSSAGGTGNTIYF.

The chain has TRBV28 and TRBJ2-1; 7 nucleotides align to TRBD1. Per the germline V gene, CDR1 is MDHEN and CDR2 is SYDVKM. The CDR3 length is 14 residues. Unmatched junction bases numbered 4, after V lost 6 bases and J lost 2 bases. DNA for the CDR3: TGTGCCAGCAGGGGACAGCCCGCCTACAATGAGCAGTTCTTC. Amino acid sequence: CASRGQPAYNEQFF.

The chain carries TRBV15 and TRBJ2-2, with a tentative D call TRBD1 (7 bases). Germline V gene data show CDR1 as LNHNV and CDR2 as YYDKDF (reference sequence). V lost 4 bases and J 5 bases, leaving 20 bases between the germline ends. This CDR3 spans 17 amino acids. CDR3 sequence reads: CATSTKAGAGGTGELFF. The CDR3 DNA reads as TGTGCCACCAGCACCAAAGCAGGGGCAGGGGGGACCGGGGAGCTGTTTTTT.

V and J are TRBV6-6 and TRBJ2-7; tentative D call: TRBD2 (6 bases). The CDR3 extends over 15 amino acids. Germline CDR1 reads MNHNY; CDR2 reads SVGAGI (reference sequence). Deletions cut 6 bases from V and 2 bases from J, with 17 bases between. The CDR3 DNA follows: TGTGCCAGCAGCCCCTCGTCTAGCGCAACCTACGAGCAGTACTTC. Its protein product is CASSPSSSATYEQYF.

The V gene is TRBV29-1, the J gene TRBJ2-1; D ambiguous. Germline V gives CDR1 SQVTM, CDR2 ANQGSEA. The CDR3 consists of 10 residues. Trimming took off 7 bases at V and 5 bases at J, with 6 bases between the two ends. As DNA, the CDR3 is TGCAGCGCCTTAGACAATGAGCAGTTCTTC. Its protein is CSALDNEQFF.

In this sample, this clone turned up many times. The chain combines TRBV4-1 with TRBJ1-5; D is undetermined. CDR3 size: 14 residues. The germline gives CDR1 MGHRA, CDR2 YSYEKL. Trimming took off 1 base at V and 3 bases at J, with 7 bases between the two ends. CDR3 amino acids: CASSQGQINQPQHF. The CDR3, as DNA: TGCGCCAGCAGCCAAGGACAAATCAATCAGCCCCAGCATTTT.

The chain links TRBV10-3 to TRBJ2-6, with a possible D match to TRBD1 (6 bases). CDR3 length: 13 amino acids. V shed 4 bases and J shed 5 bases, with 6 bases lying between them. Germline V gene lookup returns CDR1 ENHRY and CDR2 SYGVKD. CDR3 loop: CAISGDRANVLTF. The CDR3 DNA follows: TGTGCCATCAGTGGGGACAGGGCCAACGTCCTGACTTTC.

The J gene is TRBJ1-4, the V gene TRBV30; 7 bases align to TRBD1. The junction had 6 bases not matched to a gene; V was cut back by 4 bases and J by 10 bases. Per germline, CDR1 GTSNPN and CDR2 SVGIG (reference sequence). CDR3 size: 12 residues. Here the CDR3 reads CAWTRDRGKLFF. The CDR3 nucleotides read TGTGCCTGGACTCGGGACAGAGGAAAACTGTTTTTT.

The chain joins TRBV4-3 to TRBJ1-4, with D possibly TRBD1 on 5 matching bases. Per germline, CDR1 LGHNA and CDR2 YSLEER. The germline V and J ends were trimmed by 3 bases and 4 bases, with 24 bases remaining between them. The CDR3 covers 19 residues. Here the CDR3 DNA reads TGCGCCAGCAGCCATCAATGGACACCGGGTAGGGCCATTAATGAAAAACTGTTTTTT. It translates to CASSHQWTPGRAINEKLFF.

The CDR3 DNA follows: TGCGCCAGCACTCTAGGGGACAGGGAAAAGGCTGAAGCTTTCTTT. This codes for CASTLGDREKAEAFF. V gene TRBV4-1 combines with J gene TRBJ1-1; 9 nucleotides match TRBD1. CDR1 is MGHRA and CDR2 is YSYEKL in the germline V gene. J was trimmed by 6 bases and V by 7 bases; bases with no gene match: 12. CDR3 size: 15 residues.

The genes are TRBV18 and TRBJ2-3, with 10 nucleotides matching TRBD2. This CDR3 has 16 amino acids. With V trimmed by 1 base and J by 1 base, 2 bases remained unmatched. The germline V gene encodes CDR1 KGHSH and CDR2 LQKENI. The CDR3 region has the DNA TGTGCCAGCTCACCACTAGCGGGAGGTGGCACAGATACGCAGTATTTT. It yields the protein CASSPLAGGGTDTQYF. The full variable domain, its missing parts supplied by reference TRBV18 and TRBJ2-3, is NAGVMQNPRHLVRRRGQEARLRCSPMKGHSHVYWYRQLPEEGLKFMVYLQKENIIDESGMPKERFSAEFPKEGPSILRIQQVVRGDSAAYFCASSPLAGGGTDTQYFGPGTRLTVL.